The rows below give T cell receptor beta chains drawn from one sample of a study of cytomegalovirus exposure and HLA in healthy donors. The repertoire was sequenced with immunoSEQ multiplex PCR; TCRdb's copy has only in-frame clones and lacks some. The table lists under 200,000 clones, around 82% of them singletons. The specimen sequenced was PBMCs. The origin of the receptors is a boy younger than 10 in good health and CMV-seronegative. Both conserved end residues are part of each CDR3. A D gene is named only where the DNA matches it firmly. Not all rows give a size; the values are once, few, many and, for expanded clones, a class.

TRBV5-4	TRBJ2-5	TRBD1	-	TGTGCCAGCAGCCAGGGACAGAAACTCCAAGAGACCCAGTACTTC	CASSQGQKLQETQYF
TRBV6-6	TRBJ2-5	-	-	TGTGCCAGCAGCCGGCGGGGAGGTCAAGAGACCCAGTACTTC	CASSRRGGQETQYF
TRBV2	TRBJ2-3	-	-	TGTGCCAGCAGTGAAGGGGGGGAGGCAGATACGCAGTATTTT	CASSEGGEADTQYF
TRBV2	TRBJ1-5	-	-	TGTGCCAGCAGTGAGTTTTTGCTGCGGCAGTATAGCAATCAGCCCCAGCATTTT	CASSEFLLRQYSNQPQHF
TRBV7-9	TRBJ2-2	TRBD2	few	TGTGCCAGCAGTCAGCCGGGGACTAGCGGGAGGGCCATAGCCGGGGAGCTGTTTTTT	CASSQPGTSGRAIAGELFF
TRBV5-1	TRBJ1-2	-	-	TGCGCCAGCAGCTTGGAGGGGCACTATGGCTACACCTTC	CASSLEGHYGYTF
TRBV6-5	TRBJ1-6	-	-	TGTGCCAGCAGTGGGGGGACTTTTAATTCACCCCTCCACTTT	CASSGGTFNSPLHF
TRBV6-5	TRBJ2-7	TRBD2	-	TGTGCCAGCAGTTTAGCGGGGGATATCTCCTACGAGCAGTACTTC	CASSLAGDISYEQYF
TRBV27	TRBJ2-3	-	-	TGTGCCAGCAGTTTAGAGGCTAGCAGATTAGTGACGCAGTATTTT	CASSLEASRLVTQYF
TRBV4-2	TRBJ2-1	-	-	TGTGCCAGCAGCCAAGGCCCGCCGGCGGGGTACAATGAGCAGTTCTTC	CASSQGPPAGYNEQFF
TRBV6-5	TRBJ2-4	TRBD2	-	TGTGCCAGCAGTTACGGACTAGCGGGAGACATTCAGTACTTC	CASSYGLAGDIQYF
TRBV6-5	TRBJ2-7	TRBD1	once	TGTGCCAGCAGTAGACCGGGACAGGGGTCCTACGAGCAGTACTTC	CASSRPGQGSYEQYF
TRBV4-1	TRBJ2-7	TRBD1	-	TGCGCCAGCAGCTTGACAGGGGTGGAGCAGTACTTC	CASSLTGVEQYF
TRBV9	TRBJ2-7	-	-	TGTGCCAGCAGCGTAGGGGCGTTAACCTACGAGCAGTACTTC	CASSVGALTYEQYF
TRBV5-1	TRBJ2-3	-	-	TGCGCCAGCAGCTTGCCCGGACAGTTTAGCACAGATACGCAGTATTTT	CASSLPGQFSTDTQYF
TRBV2	TRBJ1-5	TRBD1	once	TGTGCCAGCAGTGCCCCCGGGACAGGGAGGGGCGGCAATCAGCCCCAGCATTTT	CASSAPGTGRGGNQPQHF
TRBV19	TRBJ2-1	TRBD2	-	TGTGCCAGTAGTAGCGGGAGTTCCTACAATGAGCAGTTCTTC	CASSSGSSYNEQFF
TRBV4-1	TRBJ2-1	-	few	TGCGCCAGCAGCCGGATGACGGGATACAATGAGCAGTTCTTC	CASSRMTGYNEQFF
TRBV7-9	TRBJ2-1	TRBD2	few	TGTGCCAGCAGCTCTCCCGGGACTAGCGACTACAATGAGCAGTTCTTC	CASSSPGTSDYNEQFF
TRBV29-1	TRBJ2-5	-	-	TGCAGCGCTCGAGGGACATTAGGGGAGACCCAGTACTTC	CSARGTLGETQYF
TRBV5-1	TRBJ1-5	-	-	TGCGCCAGCAGCTTGGGAGAAGAGAATCAGCCCCAGCATTTT	CASSLGEENQPQHF
TRBV28	TRBJ2-7	TRBD2	-	TGTGCCAGCAGTTCCGGGACTAGCGGTTCTGCTTTTGAGCAGTACTTC	CASSSGTSGSAFEQYF
TRBV10-3	TRBJ2-1	-	-	TGTGCCATCAGTGACGATCAGGTGGTATACAATGAGCAGTTCTTC	CAISDDQVVYNEQFF
TRBV4-1	TRBJ2-7	-	-	TGCGCCAGCAGCCAAGAGTACGGGGGTCCCTACGAGCAGTACTTC	CASSQEYGGPYEQYF
TRBV27	TRBJ2-1	-	-	TGTGCCAGCAGTCTCCTCGGGGAGCAGTTCTTC	CASSLLGEQFF
TRBV4-1	TRBJ2-7	TRBD2	-	TGCGCCAGCAGCCAAGGGACTAGCGGAGTCCGTGGGTACGAGCAGTACTTC	CASSQGTSGVRGYEQYF
TRBV29-1	TRBJ1-1	-	-	TGCAGCGTTGTAAACAGCCAGAACACTGAAGCTTTCTTT	CSVVNSQNTEAFF
TRBV4-2	TRBJ1-4	TRBD1	few	TGTGCCAGCAGCCAAGAGGCCGTTGGACAGGGGATCCATGAAAAACTGTTTTTT	CASSQEAVGQGIHEKLFF
TRBV2	TRBJ2-7	TRBD1	-	TGTGCCAGCAGTGAAGCGCTTCAAGGGACAGTCTCCTACGAGCAGTACTTC	CASSEALQGTVSYEQYF
TRBV6-5	TRBJ1-5	TRBD1	few	TGTGCCAGCAGTCCCGACAGGGACCAGCCCCAGCATTTT	CASSPDRDQPQHF
TRBV2	TRBJ2-1	-	-	TGTGCCAGCAGTGTCGCACGCAGGGACTCCTACAATGAGCAGTTCTTC	CASSVARRDSYNEQFF
TRBV30	TRBJ2-3	TRBD2	-	TGTGCCTGGAAGCGGGGGCCGGGTACGCAGTATTTT	CAWKRGPGTQYF
TRBV5-4	TRBJ2-7	TRBD2	-	TGTGCCAGCAGCTTAGGGGACCTTGGGGAGGGTTTTAACGAGCAGTACTTC	CASSLGDLGEGFNEQYF
TRBV28	TRBJ1-4	-	-	TGTGCCAGCAGGCAGGGTAGAGATGAAAAACTGTTTTTT	CASRQGRDEKLFF
TRBV4-1	TRBJ1-1	-	-	TGCGCCAGCAGCCAAACTAGGGGGACTGAAGCTTTCTTT	CASSQTRGTEAFF
TRBV4-1	TRBJ2-1	TRBD1	-	TGCGCCAGCAAGGGGGCCAGCTCCTACAATGAGCAGTTCTTC	CASKGASSYNEQFF
TRBV28	TRBJ2-3	-	-	TGTGCCAGCAGTGGAGTAGTGAGCACAGATACGCAGTATTTT	CASSGVVSTDTQYF